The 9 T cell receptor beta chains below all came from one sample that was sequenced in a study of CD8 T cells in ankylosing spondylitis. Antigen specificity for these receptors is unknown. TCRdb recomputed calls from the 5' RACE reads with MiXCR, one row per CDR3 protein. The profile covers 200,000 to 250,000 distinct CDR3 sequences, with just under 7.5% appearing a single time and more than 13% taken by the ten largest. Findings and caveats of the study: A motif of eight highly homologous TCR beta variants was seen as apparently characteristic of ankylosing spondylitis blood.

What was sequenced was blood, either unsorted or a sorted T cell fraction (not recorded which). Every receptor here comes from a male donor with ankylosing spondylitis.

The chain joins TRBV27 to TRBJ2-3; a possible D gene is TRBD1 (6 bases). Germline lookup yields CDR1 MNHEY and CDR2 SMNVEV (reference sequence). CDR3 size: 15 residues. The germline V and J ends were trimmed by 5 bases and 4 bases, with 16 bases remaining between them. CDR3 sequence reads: CASSVAGVRADTQYF. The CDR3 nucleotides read TGTGCCAGCAGTGTAGCAGGGGTTCGGGCAGATACGCAGTATTTT.

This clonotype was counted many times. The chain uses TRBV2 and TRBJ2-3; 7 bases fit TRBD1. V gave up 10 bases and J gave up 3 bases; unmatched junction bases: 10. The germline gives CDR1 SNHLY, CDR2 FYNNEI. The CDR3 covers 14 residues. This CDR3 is CAIIDRDSTDTQYF. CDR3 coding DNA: TGTGCCATCATAGATCGGGACAGTACAGATACGCAGTATTTT.

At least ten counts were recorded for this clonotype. The CDR3 DNA is TGTGCCAGCAGTTTAGGTGGGGGACAGGGTGATACGCAGTATTTT. Translating it yields CASSLGGGQGDTQYF. The J gene is TRBJ2-3, the V gene TRBV12-3 or TRBV12-4, with 9 bases aligning to TRBD1. V gave up 1 base and J gave up 6 bases; unmatched junction bases: 5. This CDR3 comprises 15 residues.

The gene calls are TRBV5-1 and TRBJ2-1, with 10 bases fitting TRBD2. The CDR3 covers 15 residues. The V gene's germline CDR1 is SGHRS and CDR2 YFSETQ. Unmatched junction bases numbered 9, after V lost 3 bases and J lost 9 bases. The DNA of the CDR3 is TGCGCCAGCAGCTCCTATAGCGGGAGGCGGAGTGAGCAGTTCTTC. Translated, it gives CASSSYSGRRSEQFF. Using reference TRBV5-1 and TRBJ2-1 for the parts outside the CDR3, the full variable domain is KAGVTQTPRYLIKTRGQQVTLSCSPISGHRSVSWYQQTPGQGLQFLFEYFSETQRNKGNFPGRFSGRQFSNSRSEMNVSTLELGDSALYLCASSSYSGRRSEQFFGPGTRLTVL.

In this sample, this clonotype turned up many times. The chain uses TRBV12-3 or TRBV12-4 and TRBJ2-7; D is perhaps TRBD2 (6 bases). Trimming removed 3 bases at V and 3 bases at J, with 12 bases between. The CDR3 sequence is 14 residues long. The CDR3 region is CASSLRGRDYEQYF. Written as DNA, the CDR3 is TGTGCCAGCAGTTTGCGGGGAAGGGACTACGAGCAGTACTTC.

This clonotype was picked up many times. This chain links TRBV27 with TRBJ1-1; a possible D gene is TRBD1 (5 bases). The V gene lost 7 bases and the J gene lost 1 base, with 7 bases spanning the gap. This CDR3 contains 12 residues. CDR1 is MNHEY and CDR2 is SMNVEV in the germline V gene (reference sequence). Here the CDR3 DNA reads TGTGCCAGCACAACAGGGAACACTGAAGCTTTCTTT. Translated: CASTTGNTEAFF.

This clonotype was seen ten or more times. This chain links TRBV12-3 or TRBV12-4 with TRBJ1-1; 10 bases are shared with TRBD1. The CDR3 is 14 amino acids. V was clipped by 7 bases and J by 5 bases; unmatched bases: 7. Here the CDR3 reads CASILTGGYTEAFF. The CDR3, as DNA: TGTGCCAGCATCCTGACAGGGGGCTATACTGAAGCTTTCTTT.

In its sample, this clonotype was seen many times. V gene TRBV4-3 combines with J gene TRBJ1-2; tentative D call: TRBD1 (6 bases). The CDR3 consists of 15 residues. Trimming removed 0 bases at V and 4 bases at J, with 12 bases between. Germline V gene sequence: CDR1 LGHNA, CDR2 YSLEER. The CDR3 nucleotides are TGCGCCAGCAGCCAAGATCGGGCAGGGGTCTATGGCTACACCTTC. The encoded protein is CASSQDRAGVYGYTF.

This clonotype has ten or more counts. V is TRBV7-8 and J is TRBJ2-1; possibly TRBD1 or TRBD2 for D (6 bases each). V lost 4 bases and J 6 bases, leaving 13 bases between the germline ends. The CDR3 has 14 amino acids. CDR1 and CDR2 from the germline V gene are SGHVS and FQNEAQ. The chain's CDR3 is CASSSSGGGNEQFF. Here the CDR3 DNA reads TGTGCCAGCAGCTCCAGCGGAGGGGGCAATGAGCAGTTCTTC.